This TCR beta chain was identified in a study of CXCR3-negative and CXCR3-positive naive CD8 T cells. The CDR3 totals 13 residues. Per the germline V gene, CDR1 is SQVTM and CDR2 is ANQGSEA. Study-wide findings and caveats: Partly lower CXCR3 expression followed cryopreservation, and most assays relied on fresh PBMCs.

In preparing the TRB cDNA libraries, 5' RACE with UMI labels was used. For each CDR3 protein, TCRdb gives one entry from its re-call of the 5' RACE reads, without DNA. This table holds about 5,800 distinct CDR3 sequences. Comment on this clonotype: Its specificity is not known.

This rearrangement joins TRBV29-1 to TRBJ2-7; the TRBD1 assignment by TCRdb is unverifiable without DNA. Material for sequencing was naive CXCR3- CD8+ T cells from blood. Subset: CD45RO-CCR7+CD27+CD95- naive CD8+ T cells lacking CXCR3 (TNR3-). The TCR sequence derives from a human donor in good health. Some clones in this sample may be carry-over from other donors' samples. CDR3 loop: CSVPRDPSGEQYF.